Listed below are T cell receptor beta chains from one sample, sequenced in a study of shared clonotypes between healthy human individuals. This table comes from immunoSEQ multiplex PCR, and its TCRdb copy is limited to in-frame clones, with some not included. The table records millions of clones, over 85% of them present only once. The sample comprised naive CD4+ T cells sorted from blood. The receptors shown here come from a young man in good health. Both conserved end residues are trimmed from each CDR3. Fields, in order: J gene, V gene, CDR3 protein.

j_gene: TRBJ2-3; v_gene: TRBV7-9; CDR3aa: ASSLALGADTQY
j_gene: TRBJ2-5; v_gene: TRBV6-6; CDR3aa: ASKIRQGGETQY
j_gene: TRBJ1-2; v_gene: TRBV2; CDR3aa: ASSVGSSYGYT
j_gene: TRBJ2-2; v_gene: TRBV5-1; CDR3aa: ASSWDGWANTGELF
j_gene: TRBJ1-1; v_gene: TRBV5-1; CDR3aa: ASSTYTGVDTEAF
j_gene: TRBJ1-6; v_gene: TRBV27; CDR3aa: ASRSGTGGWYSPLH
j_gene: TRBJ1-4; v_gene: TRBV4-1; CDR3aa: ASSQDQAGRANEKLF
j_gene: TRBJ2-1; v_gene: TRBV19; CDR3aa: ASSTTELSYNEQF
j_gene: TRBJ1-4; v_gene: TRBV29-1; CDR3aa: SVEERTVRLRYKEKLF
j_gene: TRBJ2-7; v_gene: TRBV19; CDR3aa: ASSTYDGYEQY
j_gene: TRBJ1-1; v_gene: TRBV18; CDR3aa: ASSPPGRMNTEAF
j_gene: TRBJ2-5; v_gene: TRBV19; CDR3aa: ASSIGTSGSGETQY
j_gene: TRBJ2-3; v_gene: TRBV12-5; CDR3aa: ASGPGTSGGASTQY
j_gene: TRBJ1-5; v_gene: TRBV5-6; CDR3aa: ASSPLSGMGNQPQH
j_gene: TRBJ2-7; v_gene: TRBV27; CDR3aa: ASSRTGPDYEQY
j_gene: TRBJ1-4; v_gene: TRBV20-1; CDR3aa: SGTGNEKLF
j_gene: TRBJ2-3; v_gene: TRBV6-5; CDR3aa: ASSYGQGADTQY
j_gene: TRBJ1-2; v_gene: TRBV29-1; CDR3aa: SVENYGGINYGYT
j_gene: TRBJ2-2; v_gene: TRBV29-1; CDR3aa: SAHPGSSGELF
j_gene: TRBJ2-1; v_gene: TRBV18; CDR3aa: ASSPPASGRDEQF
j_gene: TRBJ2-5; v_gene: TRBV5-5; CDR3aa: ASSLTQETQY
j_gene: TRBJ1-6; v_gene: TRBV14; CDR3aa: ASSAGQGNSPLH
j_gene: TRBJ2-7; v_gene: TRBV5-1; CDR3aa: ASSMGLAGLRVEQY
j_gene: TRBJ1-5; v_gene: TRBV10-3; CDR3aa: AISGTVSNQPQH
j_gene: TRBJ2-7; v_gene: TRBV7-3; CDR3aa: ASSLSGRLGEQY
j_gene: TRBJ2-2; v_gene: TRBV9; CDR3aa: ASSADRNTGELF
j_gene: TRBJ1-1; v_gene: TRBV6-6; CDR3aa: ASSYPRGVNTEAF
j_gene: TRBJ2-6; v_gene: TRBV19; CDR3aa: ASSIGGAGANVLT